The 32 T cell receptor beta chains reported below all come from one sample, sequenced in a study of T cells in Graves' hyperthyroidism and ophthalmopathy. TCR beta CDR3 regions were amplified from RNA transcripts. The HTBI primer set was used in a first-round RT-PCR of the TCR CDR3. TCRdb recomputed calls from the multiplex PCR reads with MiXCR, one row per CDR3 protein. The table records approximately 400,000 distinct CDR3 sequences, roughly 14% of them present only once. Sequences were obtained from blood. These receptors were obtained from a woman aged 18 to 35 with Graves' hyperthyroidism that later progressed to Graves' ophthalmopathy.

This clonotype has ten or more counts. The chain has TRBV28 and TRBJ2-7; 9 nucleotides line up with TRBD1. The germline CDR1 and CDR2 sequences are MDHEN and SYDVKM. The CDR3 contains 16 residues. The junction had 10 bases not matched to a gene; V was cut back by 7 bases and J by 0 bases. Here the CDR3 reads CASNLWGQGTSYEQYF. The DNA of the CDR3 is TGTGCCAGCAACCTATGGGGACAGGGAACCTCCTACGAGCAGTACTTC. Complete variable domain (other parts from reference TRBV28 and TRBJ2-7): DVKVTQSSRYLVKRTGEKVFLECVQDMDHENMFWYRQDPGLGLRLIYFSYDVKMKEKGDIPEGYSVSREKKERFSLILESASTNQTSMYLCASNLWGQGTSYEQYFGPGTRLTVT.

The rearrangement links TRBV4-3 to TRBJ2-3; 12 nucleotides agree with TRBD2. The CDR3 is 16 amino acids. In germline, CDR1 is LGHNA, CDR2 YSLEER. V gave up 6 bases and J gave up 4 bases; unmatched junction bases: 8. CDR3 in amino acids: CASRPQLAGGPDTQYF. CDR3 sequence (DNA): TGCGCCAGCAGGCCGCAACTAGCGGGAGGCCCAGATACGCAGTATTTT.

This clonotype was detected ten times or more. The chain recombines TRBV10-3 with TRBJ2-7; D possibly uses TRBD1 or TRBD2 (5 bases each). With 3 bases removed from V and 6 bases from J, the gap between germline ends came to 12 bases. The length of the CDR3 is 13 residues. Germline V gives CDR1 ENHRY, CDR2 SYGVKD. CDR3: CAISDRGPFEQYF. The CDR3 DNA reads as TGTGCCATCAGTGATCGGGGACCCTTCGAGCAGTACTTC.

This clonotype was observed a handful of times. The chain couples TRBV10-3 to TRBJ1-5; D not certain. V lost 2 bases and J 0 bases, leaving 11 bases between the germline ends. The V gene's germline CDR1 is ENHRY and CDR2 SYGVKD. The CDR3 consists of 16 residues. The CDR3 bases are TGTGCCATCAGTGAGGGGAGCCAGTATAGCAATCAGCCCCAGCATTTT. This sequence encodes CAISEGSQYSNQPQHF.

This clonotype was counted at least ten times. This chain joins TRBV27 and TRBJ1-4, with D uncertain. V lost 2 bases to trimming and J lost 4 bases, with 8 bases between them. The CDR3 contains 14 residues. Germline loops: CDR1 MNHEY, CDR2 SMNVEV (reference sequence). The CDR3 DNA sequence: TGTGCCAGCAGTTTAAGTCCGATTAATGAAAAACTGTTTTTT. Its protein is CASSLSPINEKLFF.

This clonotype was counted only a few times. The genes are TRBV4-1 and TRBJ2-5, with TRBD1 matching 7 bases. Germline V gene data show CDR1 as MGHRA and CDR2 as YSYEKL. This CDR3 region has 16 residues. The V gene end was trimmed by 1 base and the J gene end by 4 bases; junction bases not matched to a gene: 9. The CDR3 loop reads CASSQVFAAGGETQYF. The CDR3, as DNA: TGCGCCAGCAGCCAAGTTTTTGCCGCAGGGGGAGAGACCCAGTACTTC.

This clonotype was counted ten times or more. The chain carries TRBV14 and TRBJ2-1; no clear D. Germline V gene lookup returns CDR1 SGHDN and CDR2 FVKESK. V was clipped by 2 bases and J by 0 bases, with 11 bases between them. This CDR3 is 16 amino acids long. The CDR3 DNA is TGTGCCAGCAGCCAACGAAGGGTATCCTCCTACAATGAGCAGTTCTTC. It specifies CASSQRRVSSYNEQFF.

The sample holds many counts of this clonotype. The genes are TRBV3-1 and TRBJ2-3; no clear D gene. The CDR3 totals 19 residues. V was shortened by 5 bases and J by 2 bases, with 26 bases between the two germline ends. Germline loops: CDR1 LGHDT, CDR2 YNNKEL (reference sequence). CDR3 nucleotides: TGTGCCAGCAGCTCAAGACGACAAGAGGACCTACTCAACACAGATACGCAGTATTTT. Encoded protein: CASSSRRQEDLLNTDTQYF.

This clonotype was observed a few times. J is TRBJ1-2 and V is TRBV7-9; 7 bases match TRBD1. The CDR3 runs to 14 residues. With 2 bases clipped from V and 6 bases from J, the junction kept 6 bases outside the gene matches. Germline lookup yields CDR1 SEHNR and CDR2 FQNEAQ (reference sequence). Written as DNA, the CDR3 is TGTGCCAGCAGCTTAAGGGGGCATGAGGATGGCTACACCTTC. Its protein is CASSLRGHEDGYTF.

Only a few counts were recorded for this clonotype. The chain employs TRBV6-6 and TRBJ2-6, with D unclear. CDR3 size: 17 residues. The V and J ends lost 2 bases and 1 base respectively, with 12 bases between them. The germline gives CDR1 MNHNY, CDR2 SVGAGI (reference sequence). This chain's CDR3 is CASSYLGTGSGANVLTF. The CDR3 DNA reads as TGTGCCAGCAGTTACCTAGGAACGGGTTCTGGGGCCAACGTCCTGACTTTC.

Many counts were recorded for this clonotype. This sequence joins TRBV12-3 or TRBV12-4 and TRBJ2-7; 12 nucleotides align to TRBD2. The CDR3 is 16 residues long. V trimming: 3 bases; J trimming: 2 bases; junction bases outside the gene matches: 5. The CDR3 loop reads CASSLGLAGSAYEQYF. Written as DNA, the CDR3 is TGTGCCAGCAGTTTGGGACTAGCGGGCTCAGCCTACGAGCAGTACTTC.

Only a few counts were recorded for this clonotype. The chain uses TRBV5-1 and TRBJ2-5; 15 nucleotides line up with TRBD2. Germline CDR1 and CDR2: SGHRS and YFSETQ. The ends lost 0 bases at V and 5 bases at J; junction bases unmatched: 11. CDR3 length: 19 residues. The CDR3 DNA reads TGCGCCAGCAGCTTGGCCTTCGGGACTAGCGGGAGGTTTGGGGAGACCCAGTACTTC. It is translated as CASSLAFGTSGRFGETQYF.

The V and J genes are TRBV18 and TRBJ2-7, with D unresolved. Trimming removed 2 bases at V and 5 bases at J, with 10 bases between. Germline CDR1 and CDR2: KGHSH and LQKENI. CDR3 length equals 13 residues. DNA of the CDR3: TGTGCCAGCTCACCAAACCAGCGAAACGAGCAGTACTTC. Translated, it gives CASSPNQRNEQYF.

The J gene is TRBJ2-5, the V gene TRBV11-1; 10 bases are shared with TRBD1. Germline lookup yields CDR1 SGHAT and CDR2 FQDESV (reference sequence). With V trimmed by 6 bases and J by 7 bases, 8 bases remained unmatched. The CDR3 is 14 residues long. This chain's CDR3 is CASSRTGGRGTQYF. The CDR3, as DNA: TGTGCCAGCAGTCGGACAGGGGGACGTGGGACCCAGTACTTC.

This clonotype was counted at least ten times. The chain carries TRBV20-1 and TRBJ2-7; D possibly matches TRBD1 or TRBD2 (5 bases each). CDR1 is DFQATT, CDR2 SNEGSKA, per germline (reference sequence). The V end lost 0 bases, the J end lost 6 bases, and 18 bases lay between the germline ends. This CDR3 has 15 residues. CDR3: CSARDVQGETLEQYF. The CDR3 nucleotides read TGCAGTGCTAGAGATGTCCAGGGAGAAACGCTCGAGCAGTACTTC.

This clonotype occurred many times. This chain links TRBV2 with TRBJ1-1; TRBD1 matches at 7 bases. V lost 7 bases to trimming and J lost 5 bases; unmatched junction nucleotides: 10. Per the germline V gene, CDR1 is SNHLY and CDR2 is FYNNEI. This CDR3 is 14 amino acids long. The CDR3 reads CASMPGQAMTEAFF. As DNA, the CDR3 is TGTGCCAGCATGCCTGGACAGGCCATGACTGAAGCTTTCTTT.

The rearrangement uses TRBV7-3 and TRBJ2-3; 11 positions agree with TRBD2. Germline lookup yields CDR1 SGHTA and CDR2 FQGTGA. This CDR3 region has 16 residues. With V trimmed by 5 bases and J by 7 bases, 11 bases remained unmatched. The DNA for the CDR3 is TGTGCCAGCAGCCTCGAATCGGGGACTAGCGGTTATACGCAGTATTTT. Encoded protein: CASSLESGTSGYTQYF.

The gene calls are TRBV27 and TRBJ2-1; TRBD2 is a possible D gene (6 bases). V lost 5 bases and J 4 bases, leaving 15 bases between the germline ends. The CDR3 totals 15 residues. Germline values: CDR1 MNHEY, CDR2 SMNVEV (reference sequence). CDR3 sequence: CASSRPASEYNEQFF. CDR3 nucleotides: TGTGCCAGCAGTCGCCCGGCTAGCGAGTACAATGAGCAGTTCTTC.

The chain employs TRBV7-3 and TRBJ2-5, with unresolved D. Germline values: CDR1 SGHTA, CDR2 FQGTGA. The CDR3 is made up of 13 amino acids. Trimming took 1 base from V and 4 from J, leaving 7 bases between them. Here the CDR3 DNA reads TGTGCCAGCAGCTTAAATATGCGAGAGACCCAGTACTTC. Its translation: CASSLNMRETQYF. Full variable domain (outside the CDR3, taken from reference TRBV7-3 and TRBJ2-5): GAGVSQTPSNKVTEKGKYVELRCDPISGHTALYWYRQSLGQGPEFLIYFQGTGAADDSGLPNDRFFAVRPEGSVSTLKIQRTERGDSAVYLCASSLNMRETQYFGPGTRLLVL.

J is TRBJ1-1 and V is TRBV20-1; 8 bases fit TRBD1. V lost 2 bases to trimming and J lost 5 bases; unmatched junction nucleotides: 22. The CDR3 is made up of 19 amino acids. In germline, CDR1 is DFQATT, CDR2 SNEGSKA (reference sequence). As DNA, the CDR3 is TGCAGTGCTAGATGGGCCGACAGGGGACCCGAACACGTAGTAACTGAAGCTTTCTTT. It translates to CSARWADRGPEHVVTEAFF.

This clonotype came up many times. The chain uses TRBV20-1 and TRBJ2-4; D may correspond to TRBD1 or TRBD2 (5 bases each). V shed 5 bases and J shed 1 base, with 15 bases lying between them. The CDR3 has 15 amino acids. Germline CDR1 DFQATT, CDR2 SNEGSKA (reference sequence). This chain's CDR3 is CSAPPPEGAKNIQYF. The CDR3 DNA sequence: TGCAGTGCTCCCCCGCCTGAGGGGGCCAAAAACATTCAGTACTTC.

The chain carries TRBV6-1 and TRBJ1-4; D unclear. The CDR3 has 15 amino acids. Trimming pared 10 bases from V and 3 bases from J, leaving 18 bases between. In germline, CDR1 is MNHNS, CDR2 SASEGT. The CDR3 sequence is CANRSVSGSNEKLFF. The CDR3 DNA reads TGTGCCAACAGATCGGTTAGTGGGTCTAATGAAAAACTGTTTTTT.

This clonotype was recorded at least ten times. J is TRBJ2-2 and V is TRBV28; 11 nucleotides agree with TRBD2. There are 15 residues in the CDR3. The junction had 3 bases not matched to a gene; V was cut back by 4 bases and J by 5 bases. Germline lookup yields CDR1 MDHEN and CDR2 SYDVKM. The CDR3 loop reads CASSSGLAVTGELFF. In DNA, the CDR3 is TGTGCCAGCAGTTCGGGACTAGCGGTTACCGGGGAGCTGTTTTTT.

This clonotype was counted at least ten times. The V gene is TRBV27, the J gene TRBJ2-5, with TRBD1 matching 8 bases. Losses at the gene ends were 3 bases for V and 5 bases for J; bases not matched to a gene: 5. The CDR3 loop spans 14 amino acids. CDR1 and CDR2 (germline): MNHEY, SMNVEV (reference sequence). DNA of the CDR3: TGTGCCAGCAGTTTTGGACAGGGTAGGGAGACCCAGTACTTC. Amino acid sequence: CASSFGQGRETQYF.

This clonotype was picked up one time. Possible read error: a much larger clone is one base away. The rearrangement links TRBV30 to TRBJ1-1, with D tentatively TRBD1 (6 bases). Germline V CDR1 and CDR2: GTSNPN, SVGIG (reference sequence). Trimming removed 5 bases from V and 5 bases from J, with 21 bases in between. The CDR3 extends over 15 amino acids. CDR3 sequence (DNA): TGTGCCTGGTTAATAAGGGGGGACATGCGGACTGAAGCTTTCTTT. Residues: CAWLIRGDMRTEAFF.

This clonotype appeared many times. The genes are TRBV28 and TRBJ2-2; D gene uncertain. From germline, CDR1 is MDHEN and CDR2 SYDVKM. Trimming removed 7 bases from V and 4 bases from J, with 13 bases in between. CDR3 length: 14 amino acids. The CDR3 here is CASTRRTITGELFF. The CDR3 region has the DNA TGTGCCAGCACACGGCGGACCATCACCGGGGAGCTGTTTTTT.

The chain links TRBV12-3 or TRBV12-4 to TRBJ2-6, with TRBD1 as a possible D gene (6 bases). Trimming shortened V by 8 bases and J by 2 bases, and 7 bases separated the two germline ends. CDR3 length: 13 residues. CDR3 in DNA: TGTGCCAGCGGGGGCGCTGGGGCCAACGTCCTGACTTTC. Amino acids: CASGGAGANVLTF.

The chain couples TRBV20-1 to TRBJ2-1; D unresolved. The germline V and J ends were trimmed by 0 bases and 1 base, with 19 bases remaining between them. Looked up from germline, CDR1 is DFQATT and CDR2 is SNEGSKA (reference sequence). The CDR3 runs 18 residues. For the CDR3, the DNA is TGCAGTGCTAGAGATAGGGTCAGGTCGTACTCGTCCTACAATGAGCAGTTCTTC. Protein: CSARDRVRSYSSYNEQFF.

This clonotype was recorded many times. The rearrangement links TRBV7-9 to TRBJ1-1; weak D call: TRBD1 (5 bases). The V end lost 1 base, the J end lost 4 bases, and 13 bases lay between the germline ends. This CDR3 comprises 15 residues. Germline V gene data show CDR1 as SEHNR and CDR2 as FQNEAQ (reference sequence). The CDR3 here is CASSLDRGGGTEAFF. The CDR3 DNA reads TGTGCCAGCAGCTTAGATCGGGGGGGGGGCACTGAAGCTTTCTTT.

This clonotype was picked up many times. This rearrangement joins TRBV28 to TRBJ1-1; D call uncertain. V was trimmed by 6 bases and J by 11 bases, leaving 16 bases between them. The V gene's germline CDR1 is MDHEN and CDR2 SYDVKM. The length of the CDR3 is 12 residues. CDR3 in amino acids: CASRPPGHRAFF. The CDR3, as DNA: TGTGCCAGCAGGCCCCCGGGCCACCGCGCTTTCTTT.

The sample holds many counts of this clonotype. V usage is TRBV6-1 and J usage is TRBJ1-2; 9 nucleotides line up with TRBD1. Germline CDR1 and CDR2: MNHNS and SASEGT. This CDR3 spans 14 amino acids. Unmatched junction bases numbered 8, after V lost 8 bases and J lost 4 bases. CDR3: CASSPGTGSYGYTF. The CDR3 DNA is TGTGCCAGCTCTCCCGGGACAGGGAGCTATGGCTACACCTTC.

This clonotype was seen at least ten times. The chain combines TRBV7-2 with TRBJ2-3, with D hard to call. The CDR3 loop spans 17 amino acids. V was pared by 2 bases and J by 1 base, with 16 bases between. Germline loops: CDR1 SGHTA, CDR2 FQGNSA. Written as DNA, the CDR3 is TGTGCCAGCAGCTTAACCCGATCAATTGTGGGCACAGATACGCAGTATTTT. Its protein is CASSLTRSIVGTDTQYF. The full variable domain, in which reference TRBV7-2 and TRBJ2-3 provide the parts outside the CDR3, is GAGVSQSPSNKVTEKGKDVELRCDPISGHTALYWYRQSLGQGLEFLIYFQGNSAPDKSGLPSDRFSAERTGGSVSTLTIQRTQQEDSAVYLCASSLTRSIVGTDTQYFGPGTRLTVL.